The next 11 T cell receptor beta chains were all read from a single sample in a study of OX40 agonist ivuxolimab in advanced cancers. TCRdb's table, derived via immunoSEQ multiplex PCR, lists solely in-frame clones and lacks some. The sample consists of tens of thousands of clones, about 86% of them appearing once. Sample: CD4+ or CD8+ T cells sorted from blood, taken in a trial of the OX40 agonist ivuxolimab. The receptors here all came from an adult with an advanced solid tumor such as melanoma, head and neck, liver or kidney cancer.

This chain links TRBV11-2 with TRBJ2-2, with no clear D. Trimming cost V 4 bases and J 3 bases, with 12 bases left between them. This CDR3 has 15 amino acids. Germline CDR1 and CDR2: SGHAT and FQNNGV. CDR3 in amino acids: CASSSFLGDTGELFF. Written as DNA, the CDR3 is TGTGCCAGCAGCTCGTTTCTCGGTGACACCGGGGAGCTGTTTTTT.

This chain joins TRBV11-3 and TRBJ2-5; TRBD1 matches at 9 bases. V lost 3 bases to trimming and J lost 5 bases; unmatched junction nucleotides: 7. CDR3 length: 15 residues. The germline V gene encodes CDR1 SGHNT and CDR2 YENEEA. The CDR3 DNA sequence: TGTGCCAGCAGCTTTATGACAGGGGGACTGGAGACCCAGTACTTC. It codes for CASSFMTGGLETQYF.

The V call is TRBV11-3, the J call TRBJ2-2, with 7 bases that match TRBD2. The CDR3 extends over 14 amino acids. V gave up 4 bases and J gave up 7 bases; unmatched junction bases: 6. Germline CDR1 and CDR2: SGHNT and YENEEA. The CDR3 DNA is TGTGCCAGCAGCTCCACTAGCGTGGACGGGGAGCTGTTTTTT. Protein: CASSSTSVDGELFF.

CDR3 bases: TGTGCCAGCAGTTTGGGCAGCTCCCTTGCCTACGAGCAGTACTTC. Its protein product is CASSLGSSLAYEQYF. The chain carries TRBV6-5 and TRBJ2-7, with no clear D. Germline assignment: CDR1 MNHEY and CDR2 SVGAGI. CDR3 length: 15 amino acids. V was pared by 4 bases and J by 2 bases, with 15 bases between.

The rearrangement joins TRBV5-1 to TRBJ1-5; 10 bases are shared with TRBD1. Germline lookup yields CDR1 SGHRS and CDR2 YFSETQ. J gave up 4 bases and V 4 bases, and 5 bases lay outside the gene matches. The CDR3 is made up of 15 amino acids. The CDR3: CASSAGQGRNQPQHF. CDR3 nucleotide sequence: TGCGCCAGCAGCGCGGGACAGGGGAGGAATCAGCCCCAGCATTTT.

The chain employs TRBV9 and TRBJ2-7; D might be TRBD1 (6 bases). Germline V gives CDR1 SGDLS, CDR2 YYNGEE. Trimming took off 3 bases at V and 3 bases at J, with 19 bases between the two ends. The CDR3 runs 16 residues. The CDR3 DNA reads as TGTGCCAGCAGCGACTCCCGGGCAGGGGTCATCTACGAGCAGTACTTC. This codes for CASSDSRAGVIYEQYF. Full variable domain (remainder filled in from reference TRBV9 and TRBJ2-7): DSGVTQTPKHLITATGQRVTLRCSPRSGDLSVYWYQQSLDQGLQFLIQYYNGEERAKGNILERFSAQQFPDLHSELNLSSLELGDSALYFCASSDSRAGVIYEQYFGPGTRLTVT.

The chain links TRBV15 to TRBJ2-7; tentatively, D is TRBD1 (5 bases). V was pared by 2 bases and J by 3 bases, with 11 bases between. Germline V gene lookup returns CDR1 LNHNV and CDR2 YYDKDF (reference sequence). This CDR3 has 14 residues. The CDR3 reads CATSRNPTGYEQYF. The DNA for the CDR3 is TGTGCCACCAGCAGAAACCCCACAGGCTACGAGCAGTACTTC.

CDR3 protein: CASSPNRGSDTEAFF. In DNA form, the CDR3 reads TGTGCCAGCTCACCAAACAGGGGTTCGGACACTGAAGCTTTCTTT. The chain couples TRBV18 to TRBJ1-1, with 7 positions matching TRBD1. The CDR3 length is 15 residues. CDR1 KGHSH and CDR2 LQKENI come from the germline V gene. Trimming removed 2 bases from V and 3 bases from J; junction bases left unmatched: 6.

This rearrangement joins TRBV2 to TRBJ2-7; 9 bases are a match to TRBD2. The CDR3 spans 15 residues. The ends lost 8 bases at V and 7 bases at J; junction bases unmatched: 15. Germline CDR1 is SNHLY and CDR2 is FYNNEI. The CDR3 region is CASGRYSGRGGEQYF. The CDR3 coding sequence is TGTGCCAGCGGTAGATATAGCGGGAGAGGAGGTGAGCAGTACTTC.

Points on this clone: Relative to the germline gene, one junction end is altered; a read error may explain this. The DNA of the CDR3 is TGTGCCAGCAGTTTAAAGACAGGGAGAGAAGCCGACTTT. As protein: CASSLKTGREADF. This chain connects TRBV27 to TRBJ1-1; 7 nucleotides align to TRBD1. CDR1 and CDR2 from the germline V gene are MNHEY and SMNVEV (reference sequence). The CDR3 covers 13 residues.

V is TRBV9 and J is TRBJ1-2; D is undetermined. Germline CDR1 and CDR2: SGDLS and YYNGEE. The V and J ends lost 4 bases and 7 bases respectively, with 11 bases between them. The CDR3 length is 12 residues. CDR3 amino acids: CASSRVSGGYTF. The CDR3, as DNA: TGTGCCAGCAGCCGCGTTAGCGGTGGCTACACCTTC.